Listed below are T cell receptor beta chains from one sample, sequenced in a study of T cell responses to AZD1222 COVID-19 vaccine. Method: immunoSEQ multiplex PCR; TCRdb's copy keeps in-frame clones and lacks some. The repertoire has around 150,000 clones, under 95% of them found once; the top ten carry more than 3%. Sequenced here: peripheral blood, sampled 28 days after the second AZD1222 dose. Source of these receptors: an adult who received the AZD1222 COVID-19 vaccine. Each CDR3 is given with its conserved first and last residue. The order of the fields is J gene, V gene, clone size, D gene, CDR3 DNA, CDR3 protein. The D gene is left open where the match is weak. Clone size is shown for a subset of rows, as once, few, many or a class of expanded clone.

TRBJ2-1 TRBV5-1 - - TGCGCCAGCAGCTTGGGTGGGACGGCTAAAAGGCATGAGCAGTTCTTC CASSLGGTAKRHEQFF
TRBJ1-4 TRBV6-1 - - TGTGCCAGCAGTGAAATTGGCGCAGCCGGCGGTGAAAAACTGTTTTTT CASSEIGAAGGEKLFF
TRBJ2-7 TRBV2 - TRBD2 TGTGCCAGCCAGGGAGGGAGATGGTCCTACGAGCAGTACTTC CASQGGRWSYEQYF
TRBJ2-3 TRBV21-1 - - TGTGCCAGCAGCAGGGACAGGGGTTTGGGACTAGACACAGATACGCAGTATTTT CASSRDRGLGLDTDTQYF
TRBJ2-1 TRBV18 - TRBD2 TGTGCCAGCTCACCCCCTGGGAAGCGGGAGGGCGGTGAGCAGTTCTTC CASSPPGKREGGEQFF
TRBJ1-6 TRBV6-4 - TRBD1 TGTGCCAGCAGCCTAAACGGACAGGGGAATTCACCCCTCCACTTT CASSLNGQGNSPLHF
TRBJ2-3 TRBV5-1 - - TGCGCCAGCAGCTTGGCCTATTACACAGATACGCAGTATTTT CASSLAYYTDTQYF
TRBJ2-2 TRBV15 few TRBD1 TGTGCCACCAGCAGAGTTAACAGGGGGCTGGCCGGGGAGCTGTTTTTT CATSRVNRGLAGELFF
TRBJ1-5 TRBV28 - - TGTGCCAGCTATACAGGTTCAAGGTGGAATCAGCCCCAGCATTTT CASYTGSRWNQPQHF
TRBJ2-1 TRBV4-3 - TRBD2 TGCGCCAGCAGCGCCACTAGCGGGAGTTTTTATGAGCAGTTCTTC CASSATSGSFYEQFF
TRBJ1-1 TRBV6-5 - TRBD1 TGTGCCAGCAAGGGAGGGACAGTGTCGAACACTGAAGCTTTCTTT CASKGGTVSNTEAFF
TRBJ2-5 TRBV5-1 - TRBD1 TGCGCCAGCAGCCTAGGACAGGGCCAAGAGACCCAGTACTTC CASSLGQGQETQYF
TRBJ1-3 TRBV9 - - TGTGCCAGCAGCGCGCCTCAGGTTAGCTCTGGAAACACCATATATTTT CASSAPQVSSGNTIYF
TRBJ1-4 TRBV10-3 - - TGTGCCATCAGTACCTCCGGGGCCGAAAATGAAAAACTGTTTTTT CAISTSGAENEKLFF
TRBJ1-4 TRBV5-1 - TRBD1 TGCGCCAGCAGCCCTGGATGGGACAGTCTCATCGGGAGTGAAAAACTGTTTTTT CASSPGWDSLIGSEKLFF
TRBJ2-7 TRBV27 - - TGTGCCAGCAGCCCCGGGCAGGGGCGCCACGAGCAGTACTTC CASSPGQGRHEQYF
TRBJ2-3 TRBV14 - - TGTGCCAGCAGCCAGGTGCGGAGCTCTAGCACAGATACGCAGTATTTT CASSQVRSSSTDTQYF
TRBJ2-5 TRBV11-2 - - TGTGCCAGCAGCCGGGGACGCCTAGAGACCCAGTACTTC CASSRGRLETQYF
TRBJ1-2 TRBV5-1 - - TGCGCCAGCAGCTTGGGAGGGGAAGGCTACACCTTC CASSLGGEGYTF
TRBJ2-1 TRBV10-3 - TRBD2 TGTGCCATGGGGCTGACTAGCGGGAGAGCGGCTGAGCAGTTCTTC CAMGLTSGRAAEQFF
TRBJ2-6 TRBV12-3/TRBV12-4 - - TGTGCCAGCACGAGCTCTGGGGCCAACGTCCTGACTTTC CASTSSGANVLTF
TRBJ1-3 TRBV5-4 - TRBD1 TGTGCCAGCAGCCCCGGACAGGGGATCTCTGGAAACACCATATATTTT CASSPGQGISGNTIYF
TRBJ2-7 TRBV19 - TRBD2 TGTGCCAGTAGCGGACTAGCGGGAGTTGGCGAGCAGTACTTC CASSGLAGVGEQYF
TRBJ1-3 TRBV11-2 - TRBD1 TGTGCCAGCAGCACGACAGGGCCTGGAAACACCATATATTTT CASSTTGPGNTIYF
TRBJ1-2 TRBV13 - TRBD1 TGTGCCAGCAGCTTAGAGGGCCGCAGGGGGGACTATGGCTACACCTTC CASSLEGRRGDYGYTF
TRBJ1-1 TRBV3-1/TRBV3-2 - TRBD1 TGTGCCAGCAGCCAGTTGCAAGGGACAGGGCCGGACACTGAAGCTTTCTTT CASSQLQGTGPDTEAFF
TRBJ2-1 TRBV5-1 - TRBD2 TGCGCCAGCACCGCTAGCGGGAGCTCCTACAATGAGCAGTTCTTC CASTASGSSYNEQFF
TRBJ2-2 TRBV18 - TRBD2 TGTGCCAGCTCACCTCGCCTCGGACTAGCGGGGAACACCGGGGAGCTGTTTTTT CASSPRLGLAGNTGELFF
TRBJ2-7 TRBV18 - - TGTGCCAGCTCACCAGGCTCCGGGAGTTCCTACGAGCAGTACTTC CASSPGSGSSYEQYF
TRBJ2-2 TRBV12-5 - TRBD2 TGTGCTAGTGGTTCCCTCGGGGGGGCCGGGGAGCTGTTTTTT CASGSLGGAGELFF
TRBJ1-2 TRBV6-5 - - TGTGCCAGCAGACGCGCGGGGGGCGCCGGCTATGGCTACACCTTC CASRRAGGAGYGYTF
TRBJ1-1 TRBV29-1 - - TGCAGCGTTGTCGTTCGGGGGAACACTGAAGCTTTCTTT CSVVVRGNTEAFF
TRBJ2-1 TRBV20-1 - TRBD2 TGCAGTGCTAGTCGGGCTAGCGGGAGAAATGAGCAGTTCTTC CSASRASGRNEQFF
TRBJ2-7 TRBV5-1 once - TGCGCCAGCAGCTGGGATGAGTTCTACGAGCAGTACTTC CASSWDEFYEQYF
TRBJ2-7 TRBV5-4 - - TGTGCCAGCAGCCAAGGGAGCACAGCCTACGAGCAGTACTTC CASSQGSTAYEQYF
TRBJ1-1 TRBV3-1/TRBV3-2 once TRBD1 TGTGCCAGCAGCCAAGTTAGGGGGCGAACCCCAGAAGCTTTCTTT CASSQVRGRTPEAFF
TRBJ1-2 TRBV28 - - TGTGCCAGCAGTCGGTTTGAGGAAACTAACTATGGCTACACCTTC CASSRFEETNYGYTF
TRBJ2-1 TRBV10-3 - TRBD2 TGTGCCATCAGTGATATACTAGCGGGAGACGAGCAGTTCTTC CAISDILAGDEQFF
TRBJ1-3 TRBV5-1 - - TGCGCCAGCAGCTTGGAAGGTGGGCAGGCCTCTGGAAACACCATATATTTT CASSLEGGQASGNTIYF
TRBJ2-7 TRBV2 - TRBD2 TGTGCCAGCAGCCCCTGGGCGGGACTAACCTACGAGCAGTACTTC CASSPWAGLTYEQYF
TRBJ2-7 TRBV3-1/TRBV3-2 - - TGTGCCAGCAGTTTCTCCTACGAGCAGTACTTC CASSFSYEQYF
TRBJ1-1 TRBV28 - - TGTGCCAGCAGTTTACCCGACAGAGACAACACTGAAGCTTTCTTT CASSLPDRDNTEAFF